This T cell receptor (beta chain) comes out of a study of blood T cell repertoires in COVID-19. The overall study: PBMCs, B-cell-depleted T cells, or T cells provided the cDNA or gDNA that made up the material.

Original processing notes: Estimation of nucleated cell counts was performed using reference gene primer amplification. TCRdb's copy holds only in-frame clones and misses some; the assay was immunoSEQ multiplex PCR. That table supplies the V and J calls and clone size; D and trimming were determined from the DNA. Altogether about 76,000 clones are present, around 88% being singletons, with the ten largest covering 18%. V shed 6 bases, J shed 5 bases, and the junction held 11 bases outside the gene matches. CDR1 is MDHEN and CDR2 is SYDVKM in the germline V gene. The CDR3 is made up of 15 amino acids.

The chain uses TRBV28 and TRBJ2-7; 9 positions agree with TRBD1. Sequencing was performed on peripheral blood. The TCR comes from a human donor in a cohort sampled during active COVID-19. The CDR3 DNA reads as TGTGCCAGCAGCTCCGGACAGGGGAACCTTCACGAGCAGTACTTC. Protein sequence: CASSSGQGNLHEQYF. The full variable domain, completed using reference TRBV28 and TRBJ2-7, is DVKVTQSSRYLVKRTGEKVFLECVQDMDHENMFWYRQDPGLGLRLIYFSYDVKMKEKGDIPEGYSVSREKKERFSLILESASTNQTSMYLCASSSGQGNLHEQYFGPGTRLTVT.